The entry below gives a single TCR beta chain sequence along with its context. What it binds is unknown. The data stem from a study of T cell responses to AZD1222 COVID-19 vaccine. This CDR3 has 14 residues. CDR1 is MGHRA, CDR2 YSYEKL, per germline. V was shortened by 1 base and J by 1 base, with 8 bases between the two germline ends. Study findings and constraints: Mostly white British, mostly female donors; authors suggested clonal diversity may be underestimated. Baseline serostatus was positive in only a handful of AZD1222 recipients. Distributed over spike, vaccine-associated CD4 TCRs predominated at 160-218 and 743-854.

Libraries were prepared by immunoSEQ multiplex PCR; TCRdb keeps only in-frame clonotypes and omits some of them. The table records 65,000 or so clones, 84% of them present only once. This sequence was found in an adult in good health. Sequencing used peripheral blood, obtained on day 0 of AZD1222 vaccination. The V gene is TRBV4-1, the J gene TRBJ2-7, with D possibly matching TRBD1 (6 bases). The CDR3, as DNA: TGCGCCAGCAGCCAAGGGACAGCGTCCTACGAGCAGTACTTC. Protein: CASSQGTASYEQYF.